The rows below give T cell receptor beta chains drawn from one sample of a study of blood T cell repertoires in COVID-19. Method: immunoSEQ multiplex PCR; TCRdb's copy keeps in-frame clones and lacks some. The table shows 81,000 or so clones, with 85% to 95% occurring only once. Sequencing input: peripheral blood. The receptors come from a woman between 55 and 75 years old with active COVID-19. The CDR3 runs from the conserved cysteine through the conserved F or W. Fields, in order: J gene, V gene, clone size, D gene, CDR3 length, CDR3 DNA, CDR3 protein. A D gene is named only where the DNA matches it firmly. Size tells how often a clone was seen (once, few, many) or the class of an expanded clone, and some rows leave it out.

>TRBJ1-1|TRBV4-3|NA|NA|14
TGCGCCAGCAGCCAAGACAGACAGAACACTGAAGCTTTCTTT
CASSQDRQNTEAFF
>TRBJ1-5|TRBV24-1|NA|NA|16
TGTGCCACCAGTGAGTCGCGGGGTACGAGCAATCAGCCCCAGCATTTT
CATSESRGTSNQPQHF
>TRBJ1-2|TRBV7-2|NA|TRBD1|14
TGTGCCAGCAGCCCCGGACAGGGGGTGGGCGGCTACACCTTC
CASSPGQGVGGYTF
>TRBJ1-2|TRBV28|NA|NA|14
TGTGCCAGCAGCACCCCGGACAGATACTATGGCTACACCTTC
CASSTPDRYYGYTF
>TRBJ2-5|TRBV3-1/TRBV3-2|NA|TRBD2|16
TGTGCCAGCAGCCGCGGACTAGCGGGAGACTCAGAGACCCAGTACTTC
CASSRGLAGDSETQYF
>TRBJ2-7|TRBV4-3|NA|NA|15
TGCGCCAGCAGCCAAGATACTAGCTTCTCCTACGAGCAGTACTTC
CASSQDTSFSYEQYF
>TRBJ1-1|TRBV18|NA|NA|16
TGTGCCAGCTCACCATTTACAGGGTTTGAGGACACTGAAGCTTTCTTT
CASSPFTGFEDTEAFF
>TRBJ2-1|TRBV19|NA|TRBD2|15
TGTGCCAGTACCCCGACTAGCGGGAGGAGGAATGAGCAGTTCTTC
CASTPTSGRRNEQFF
>TRBJ1-5|TRBV18|NA|NA|13
TGTGCCAGCTCACTCAGGGAAACTCAGCCCCAGCATTTT
CASSLRETQPQHF
>TRBJ1-3|TRBV15|NA|TRBD1|16
TGTGCCACCAGCGCACGGACAGGAGTCTCTGGAAACACCATATATTTT
CATSARTGVSGNTIYF
>TRBJ1-1|TRBV7-2|NA|NA|15
TGTGCCAGCAGCTTAGGGGGGGGGATGAACACTGAAGCTTTCTTT
CASSLGGGMNTEAFF
>TRBJ2-7|TRBV7-3|NA|TRBD1|14
TGTGCCAGCAGCAAACAGGGGGGCCCCTACGAGCAGTACTTC
CASSKQGGPYEQYF
>TRBJ2-1|TRBV5-4|NA|TRBD1|13
TGTGCCAGCGGGCGACAGGGGTGGAATGAGCAGTTCTTC
CASGRQGWNEQFF
>TRBJ1-5|TRBV28|NA|TRBD1|18
TGTGCCAGCAGTTTATGGGGATTCCGGGACAGGACTTTGAAGCCCCAGCATTTT
CASSLWGFRDRTLKPQHF
>TRBJ2-1|TRBV5-8|NA|TRBD1|16
TGTGCCAGCAGCTCGGGCCGGGACAGGGAGTACAATGAGCAGTTCTTC
CASSSGRDREYNEQFF
>TRBJ2-2|TRBV6-6|NA|TRBD1|16
TGTGCCAGCAGTCGCCTTCGACAGGGTTACACCGGGGAGCTGTTTTTT
CASSRLRQGYTGELFF
>TRBJ2-7|TRBV19|once|TRBD1|15
TGTGCCAGTAGTTTCGCCGGGACAGGGGCCTACGAGCAGTACTTC
CASSFAGTGAYEQYF
>TRBJ2-2|TRBV3-1/TRBV3-2|NA|TRBD1|16
TGTGCCAGCAGCCAGACAGGGATAAGGAACACCGGGGAGCTGTTTTTT
CASSQTGIRNTGELFF
>TRBJ1-4|TRBV7-9|NA|TRBD1|16
TGTGCCAGCAGCGTCAGGACAGGTTCAACTAATGAAAAACTGTTTTTT
CASSVRTGSTNEKLFF
>TRBJ2-1|TRBV27|NA|TRBD2|15
TGTGCCAGCAGTTCAGTTGGTAGCGGGAGTTCTGAGCAGTTCTTC
CASSSVGSGSSEQFF
>TRBJ2-7|TRBV27|NA|TRBD1|14
TGTGCCAGCAGTGGACAGGCGATCTCCTACGAGCAGTACTTC
CASSGQAISYEQYF
>TRBJ2-3|TRBV7-2|NA|NA|18
TGTGCCAGCAGCTCACGGGGAACGAGCCTCGTTAGCACAGATACGCAGTATTTT
CASSSRGTSLVSTDTQYF
>TRBJ2-7|TRBV6-5|NA|TRBD2|14
TGTGCCAGCAGGGCGGGGACTAGAGGATCCGAGCAGTACTTC
CASRAGTRGSEQYF
>TRBJ2-3|TRBV12-5|NA|NA|13
TGTGCTAGTGCCGGGGAATACACAGATACGCAGTATTTT
CASAGEYTDTQYF
>TRBJ2-1|TRBV5-6|once|TRBD2|18
TGTGCCAGCAGCTTGTTTAGCGGGAGGGCCGATTTACGTAATGAGCAGTTCTTC
CASSLFSGRADLRNEQFF
>TRBJ2-7|TRBV7-8|NA|TRBD2|18
TGTGCCAGCAGCTTTAGGCTAGCGGGAGGGGGGTCCTCCTACGAGCAGTACTTC
CASSFRLAGGGSSYEQYF
>TRBJ1-1|TRBV10-2|NA|NA|13
TGCGCCAGCAAGAAGTCGGTGAACACTGAAGCTTTCTTT
CASKKSVNTEAFF
>TRBJ1-6|TRBV5-1|NA|TRBD1|17
TGCGCCAGCAGCCCTCTTACCGGGACAGAATATAATTCACCCCTCCACTTT
CASSPLTGTEYNSPLHF
>TRBJ2-1|TRBV14|NA|NA|14
TGTGCCAGCAGCCCCCTGCGGGTCAGGGGTGAGCAGTTCTTC
CASSPLRVRGEQFF
>TRBJ2-3|TRBV6-5|NA|NA|12
TGTGCCAGCAGTACAGAGACAGATACGCAGTATTTT
CASSTETDTQYF
>TRBJ2-7|TRBV6-6|NA|TRBD2|14
TGTGCCAGCAGGACTAGCGGGAGTGCCTACGAGCAGTACTTC
CASRTSGSAYEQYF
>TRBJ1-2|TRBV28|NA|TRBD1|15
TGTGCCAGCAGTTTTTCGGACAGGGGGCTGATGGGCTACACCTTC
CASSFSDRGLMGYTF
>TRBJ1-1|TRBV10-3|NA|NA|16
TGTGCCATCAGTGAGTCTGGGGCAGACCGATTCACTGAAGCTTTCTTT
CAISESGADRFTEAFF
>TRBJ1-3|TRBV28|NA|NA|17
TGTGCCAGCAGTTTAATCCCTCTCATGAGCTCTGGAAACACCATATATTTT
CASSLIPLMSSGNTIYF
>TRBJ2-1|TRBV27|NA|TRBD2|17
TGTGCCAGCTATCCCTCGAGTAGCGCGGGAGGATACAATGAGCAGTTCTTC
CASYPSSSAGGYNEQFF
>TRBJ2-7|TRBV10-3|NA|TRBD2|15
TGTGCCATCAGTGAGTCGAGCGGGAGGGTGGGTGAGCAGTACTTC
CAISESSGRVGEQYF
>TRBJ2-7|TRBV19|NA|NA|15
TGTGCCAGTAGTATTGGTGTGGGCATGACCTACGAGCAGTACTTC
CASSIGVGMTYEQYF
>TRBJ2-5|TRBV29-1|NA|TRBD2|15
TGCAGCGCCCGAGGGCTAGCGGGGCCCGAAGGGACCCAGTACTTC
CSARGLAGPEGTQYF
>TRBJ2-7|TRBV6-5|NA|TRBD2|12
TGTGCCAGCAGAAGCGGGGGGGACGAGCAGTACTTC
CASRSGGDEQYF
>TRBJ2-7|TRBV5-4|NA|TRBD2|18
TGTGCCAGCAGCTCCCCCGGTTTTATGGCGGGAGGGAAAGGAGAGCAGTACTTC
CASSSPGFMAGGKGEQYF
>TRBJ1-5|TRBV3-1/TRBV3-2|NA|TRBD1|14
TGTGCCAGCAGCCGCAACAGGGGCGGACAGCCCCAGCATTTT
CASSRNRGGQPQHF
>TRBJ1-2|TRBV12-3/TRBV12-4|NA|NA|13
TGTGCCAGCAGTTTAGGGGGCGACTATGGCTACACCTTC
CASSLGGDYGYTF
>TRBJ2-7|TRBV30|NA|TRBD2|14
TGTGCCTGGAGTCAGGCGGGGGGGCTAGAGGAGCAGTACTTC
CAWSQAGGLEEQYF
>TRBJ2-1|TRBV7-2|NA|TRBD2|17
TGTGCCAGCAGCTTCCGACTAGCGGGGGGCCCCTACAATGAGCAGTTCTTC
CASSFRLAGGPYNEQFF
>TRBJ1-2|TRBV4-2|NA|NA|15
TGTGCCAGCAGCCAAGGGGGACAAACAAACTATGGCTACACCTTC
CASSQGGQTNYGYTF